This T cell receptor (beta chain) was identified during a study of T cell changes during pregnancy in multiple sclerosis. The CDR3 extends over 15 amino acids. The germline V gene encodes CDR1 SGDLS and CDR2 YYNGEE. With 3 bases clipped from V and 8 bases from J, the junction kept 6 bases outside the gene matches. TCRdb's copy holds only in-frame clones and misses some; the assay was immunoSEQ multiplex PCR. Here the sample spans some 100,000 clones, around 92% being singletons. The rearrangement joins TRBV9 to TRBJ2-1; 12 bases are a match to TRBD2. The source material was peripheral blood, sampled after pregnancy. This receptor was obtained from a female donor with multiple sclerosis, enrolled in a pregnancy study. The CDR3 nucleotides read TGTGCCAGCAGCGAATCTAGCGGGAGGGCTTATGAGCAGTTCTTC. Translation: CASSESSGRAYEQFF.